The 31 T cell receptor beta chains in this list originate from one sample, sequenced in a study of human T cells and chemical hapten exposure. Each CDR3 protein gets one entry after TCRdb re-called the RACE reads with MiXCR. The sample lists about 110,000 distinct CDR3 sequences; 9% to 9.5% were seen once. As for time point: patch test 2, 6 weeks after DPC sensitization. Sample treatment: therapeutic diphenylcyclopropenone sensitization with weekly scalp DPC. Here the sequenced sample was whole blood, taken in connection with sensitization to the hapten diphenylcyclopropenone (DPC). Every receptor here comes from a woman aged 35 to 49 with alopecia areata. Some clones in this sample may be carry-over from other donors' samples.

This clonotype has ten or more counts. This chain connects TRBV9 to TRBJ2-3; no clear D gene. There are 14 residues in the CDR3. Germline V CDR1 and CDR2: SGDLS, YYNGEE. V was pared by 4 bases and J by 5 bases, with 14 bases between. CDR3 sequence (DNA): TGTGCCAGCAGCCCGCGCCCTTTTGGAGATACGCAGTATTTT. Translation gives CASSPRPFGDTQYF.

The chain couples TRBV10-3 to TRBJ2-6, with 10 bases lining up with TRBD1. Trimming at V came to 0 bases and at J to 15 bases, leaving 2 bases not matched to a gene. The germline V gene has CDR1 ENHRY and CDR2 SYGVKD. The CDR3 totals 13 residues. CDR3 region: CAISESGQGSLTF. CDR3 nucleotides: TGTGCCATCAGTGAGTCGGGACAGGGGAGCCTGACTTTC.

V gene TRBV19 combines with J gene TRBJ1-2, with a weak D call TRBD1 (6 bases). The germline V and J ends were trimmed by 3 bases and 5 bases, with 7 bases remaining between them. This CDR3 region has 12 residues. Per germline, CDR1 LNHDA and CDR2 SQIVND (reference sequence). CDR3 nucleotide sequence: TGTGCCAGTAGTATGGACAGATATGGCTACACCTTC. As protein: CASSMDRYGYTF.

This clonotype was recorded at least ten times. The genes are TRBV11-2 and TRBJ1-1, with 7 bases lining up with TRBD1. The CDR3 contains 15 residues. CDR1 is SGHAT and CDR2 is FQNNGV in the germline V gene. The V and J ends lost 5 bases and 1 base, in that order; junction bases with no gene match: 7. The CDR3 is CASSLLGTENTEAFF. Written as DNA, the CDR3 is TGTGCCAGCAGCCTACTAGGGACAGAGAACACTGAAGCTTTCTTT.

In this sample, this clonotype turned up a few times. The CDR3: CASSYGMGQALHF. DNA for the CDR3: TGTGCCAGCAGTTACGGAATGGGACAGGCCCTCCACTTT. The rearrangement uses TRBV6-2 or TRBV6-3 and TRBJ1-6, with 8 positions matching TRBD1. The V and J ends lost 2 bases and 14 bases, in that order; junction bases with no gene match: 5. The V gene's germline CDR1 is MNHEY and CDR2 SVGEGT. The length of the CDR3 is 13 residues.

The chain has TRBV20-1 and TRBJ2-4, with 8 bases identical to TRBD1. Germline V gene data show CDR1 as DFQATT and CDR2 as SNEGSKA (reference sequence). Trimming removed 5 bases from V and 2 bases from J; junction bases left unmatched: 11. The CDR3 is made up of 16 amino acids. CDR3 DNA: TGCAGTGCTTTCGACAGGGGTAGTGAATCCAAAAACATTCAGTACTTC. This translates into CSAFDRGSESKNIQYF.

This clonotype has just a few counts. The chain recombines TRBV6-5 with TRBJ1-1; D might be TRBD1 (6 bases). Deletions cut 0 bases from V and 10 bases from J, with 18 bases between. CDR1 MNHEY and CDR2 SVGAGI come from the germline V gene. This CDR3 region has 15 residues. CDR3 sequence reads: CASSYSRQVSTPAFF. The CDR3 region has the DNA TGTGCCAGCAGTTACTCGAGACAGGTCAGCACCCCAGCTTTCTTT.

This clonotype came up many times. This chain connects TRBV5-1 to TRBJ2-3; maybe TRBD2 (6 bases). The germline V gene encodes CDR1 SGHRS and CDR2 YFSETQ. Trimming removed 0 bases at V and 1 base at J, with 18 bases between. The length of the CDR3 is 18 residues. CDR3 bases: TGCGCCAGCAGCTTGGACGGGTCGGCGGGGACTCGCACAGATACGCAGTATTTT. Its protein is CASSLDGSAGTRTDTQYF.

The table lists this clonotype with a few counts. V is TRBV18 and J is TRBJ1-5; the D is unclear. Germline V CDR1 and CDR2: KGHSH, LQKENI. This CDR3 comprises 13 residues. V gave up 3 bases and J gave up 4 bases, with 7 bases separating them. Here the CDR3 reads CASSPLENQPQHF. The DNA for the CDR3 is TGTGCCAGCTCACCGTTAGAAAATCAGCCCCAGCATTTT.

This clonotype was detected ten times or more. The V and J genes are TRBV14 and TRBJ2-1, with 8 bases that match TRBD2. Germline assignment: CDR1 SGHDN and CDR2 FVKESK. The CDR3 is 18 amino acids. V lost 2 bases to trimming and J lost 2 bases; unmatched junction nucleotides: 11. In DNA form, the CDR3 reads TGTGCCAGCAGCCAAAGCAGCGGGGGCTGGGAGGCCTACAATGAGCAGTTCTTC. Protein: CASSQSSGGWEAYNEQFF.

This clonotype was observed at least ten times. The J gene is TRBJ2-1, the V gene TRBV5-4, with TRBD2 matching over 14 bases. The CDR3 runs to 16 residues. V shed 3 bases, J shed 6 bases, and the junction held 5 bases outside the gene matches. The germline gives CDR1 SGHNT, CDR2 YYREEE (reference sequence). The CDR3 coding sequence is TGTGCCAGCAGCTGGGAGGGACTAGCGGGAGTCAATGAGCAGTTCTTC. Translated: CASSWEGLAGVNEQFF.

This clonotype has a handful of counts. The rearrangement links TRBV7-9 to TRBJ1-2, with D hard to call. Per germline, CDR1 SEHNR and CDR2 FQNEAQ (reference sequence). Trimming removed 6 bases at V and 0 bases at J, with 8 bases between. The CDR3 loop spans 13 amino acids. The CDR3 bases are TGTGCCAGCAGTGGAGGGCCTAACTATGGCTACACCTTC. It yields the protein CASSGGPNYGYTF.

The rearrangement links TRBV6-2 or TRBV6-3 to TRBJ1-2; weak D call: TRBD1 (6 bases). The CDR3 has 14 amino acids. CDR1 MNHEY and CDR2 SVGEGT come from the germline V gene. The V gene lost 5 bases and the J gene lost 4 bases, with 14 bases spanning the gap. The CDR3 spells CASSGHDRSYGYTF. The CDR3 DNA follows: TGTGCCAGCAGTGGACACGACAGGAGCTATGGCTACACCTTC.

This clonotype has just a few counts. CDR3 region: CASSDQGSSGELFF. The CDR3 DNA reads as TGTGCCAGCAGCGATCAGGGAAGTTCCGGGGAGCTGTTTTTT. The genes are TRBV9 and TRBJ2-2; D possibly corresponds to TRBD1 (5 bases). Deletions cut 3 bases from V and 6 bases from J, with 12 bases between. This CDR3 region has 14 residues. Germline V gives CDR1 SGDLS, CDR2 YYNGEE. The full variable domain, with the rest looked up from reference TRBV9 and TRBJ2-2, is DSGVTQTPKHLITATGQRVTLRCSPRSGDLSVYWYQQSLDQGLQFLIQYYNGEERAKGNILERFSAQQFPDLHSELNLSSLELGDSALYFCASSDQGSSGELFFGEGSRLTVL.

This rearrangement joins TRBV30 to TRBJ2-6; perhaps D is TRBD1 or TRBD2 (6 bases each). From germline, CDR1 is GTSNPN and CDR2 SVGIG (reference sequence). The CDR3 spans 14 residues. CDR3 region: CATGARSGANVLTF. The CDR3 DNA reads TGTGCAACGGGGGCCCGCTCTGGGGCCAACGTCCTGACTTTC. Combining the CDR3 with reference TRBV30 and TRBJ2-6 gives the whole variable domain SQTIHQWPATLVQPVGSPLSLECTVEGTSNPNLYWYRQAAGRGLQLLFYSVGIGQISSEVPQNLSASRPQDRQFILSSKKLLLSDSGFYLCATGARSGANVLTFGAGSRLTVL.

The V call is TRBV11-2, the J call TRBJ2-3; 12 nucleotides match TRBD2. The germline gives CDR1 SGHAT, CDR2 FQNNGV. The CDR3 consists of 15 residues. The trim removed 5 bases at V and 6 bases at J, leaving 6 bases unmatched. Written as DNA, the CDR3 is TGTGCCAGCAGCCTAGCGGGGGGGCCTCCGGATACGCAGTATTTT. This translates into CASSLAGGPPDTQYF.

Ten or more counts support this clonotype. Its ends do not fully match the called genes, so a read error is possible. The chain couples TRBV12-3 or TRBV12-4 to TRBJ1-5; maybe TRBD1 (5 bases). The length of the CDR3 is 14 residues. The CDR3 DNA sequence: TGTGCCAGCAATTTAGCTGGTAGGGGACAGCCCCAGCATTTT. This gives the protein CASNLAGRGQPQHF.

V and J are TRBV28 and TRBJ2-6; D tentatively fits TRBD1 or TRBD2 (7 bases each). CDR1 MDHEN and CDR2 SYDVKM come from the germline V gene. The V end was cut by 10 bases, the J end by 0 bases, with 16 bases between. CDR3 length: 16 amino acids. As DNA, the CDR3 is TGTGCCACAGGGGGGGAGTTATACTCTGGGGCCAACGTCCTGACTTTC. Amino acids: CATGGELYSGANVLTF.

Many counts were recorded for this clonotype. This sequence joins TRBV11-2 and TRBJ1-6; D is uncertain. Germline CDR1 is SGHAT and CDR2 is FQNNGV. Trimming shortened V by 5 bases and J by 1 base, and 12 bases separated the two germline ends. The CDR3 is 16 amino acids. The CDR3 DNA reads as TGTGCCAGCAGCATAATCGGAGGGTCCTATAATTCACCCCTCCACTTT. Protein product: CASSIIGGSYNSPLHF.

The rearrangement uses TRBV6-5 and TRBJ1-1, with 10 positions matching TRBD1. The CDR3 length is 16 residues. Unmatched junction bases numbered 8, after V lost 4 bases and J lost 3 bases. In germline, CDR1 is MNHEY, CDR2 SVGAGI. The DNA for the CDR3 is TGTGCCAGCAGTTGGGACCCGGGACAGGGGTACACTGAAGCTTTCTTT. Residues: CASSWDPGQGYTEAFF.

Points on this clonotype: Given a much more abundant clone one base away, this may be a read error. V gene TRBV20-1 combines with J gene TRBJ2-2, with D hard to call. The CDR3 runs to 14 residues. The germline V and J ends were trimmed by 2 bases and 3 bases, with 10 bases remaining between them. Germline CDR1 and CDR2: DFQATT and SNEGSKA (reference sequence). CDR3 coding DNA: TGCAGTGCTAGATCTGGACCCGACACCGGGGAGCTGTTTTTT. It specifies CSARSGPDTGELFF.

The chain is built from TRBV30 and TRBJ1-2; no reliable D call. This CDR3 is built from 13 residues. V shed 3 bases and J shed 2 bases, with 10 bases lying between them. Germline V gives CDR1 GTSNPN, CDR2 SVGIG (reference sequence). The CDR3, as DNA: TGTGCCTGGAGCATTGGGGAAAACTATGGCTACACCTTC. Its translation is CAWSIGENYGYTF.

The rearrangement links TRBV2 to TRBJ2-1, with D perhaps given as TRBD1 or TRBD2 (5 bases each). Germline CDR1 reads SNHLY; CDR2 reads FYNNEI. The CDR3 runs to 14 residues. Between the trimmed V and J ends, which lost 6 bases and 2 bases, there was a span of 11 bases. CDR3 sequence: CASRARDPYNEQFF. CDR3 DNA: TGTGCCAGCAGGGCCCGGGACCCCTACAATGAGCAGTTCTTC. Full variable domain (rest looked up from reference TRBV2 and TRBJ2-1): EPEVTQTPSHQVTQMGQEVILRCVPISNHLYFYWYRQILGQKVEFLVSFYNNEISEKSEIFDDQFSVERPDGSNFTLKIRSTKLEDSAMYFCASRARDPYNEQFFGPGTRLTVL.

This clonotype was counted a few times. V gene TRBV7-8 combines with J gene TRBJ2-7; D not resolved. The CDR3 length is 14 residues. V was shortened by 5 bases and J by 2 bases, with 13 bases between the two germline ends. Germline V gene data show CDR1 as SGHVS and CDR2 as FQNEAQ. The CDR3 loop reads CASSPPRSTYEQYF. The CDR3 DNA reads TGTGCCAGCAGCCCGCCTCGGTCCACCTACGAGCAGTACTTC.

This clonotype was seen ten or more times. The CDR3 DNA is TGTGCCAGCAGCCACCCGACTAGCGGGGAAGAGACCCAGTACTTC. It specifies CASSHPTSGEETQYF. V is TRBV3-1 and J is TRBJ2-5, with 11 bases that match TRBD2. The V gene end was trimmed by 3 bases and the J gene end by 3 bases; junction bases not matched to a gene: 3. CDR3 length: 15 amino acids. Per the germline V gene, CDR1 is LGHDT and CDR2 is YNNKEL (reference sequence).

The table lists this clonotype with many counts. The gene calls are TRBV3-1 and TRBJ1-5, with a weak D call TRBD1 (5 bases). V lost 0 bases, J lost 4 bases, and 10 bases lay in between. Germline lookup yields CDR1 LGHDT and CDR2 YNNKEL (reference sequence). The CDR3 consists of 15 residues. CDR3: CASSQDRSGNQPQHF. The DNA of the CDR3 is TGTGCCAGCAGCCAAGATCGTTCAGGGAATCAGCCCCAGCATTTT.

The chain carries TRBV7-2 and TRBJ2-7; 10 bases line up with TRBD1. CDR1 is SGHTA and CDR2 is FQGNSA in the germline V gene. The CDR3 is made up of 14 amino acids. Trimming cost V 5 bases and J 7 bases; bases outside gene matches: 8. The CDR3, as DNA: TGTGCCAGCAGCCAGGACAGGGGGTTGCGGGAGCAGTACTTC. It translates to CASSQDRGLREQYF.

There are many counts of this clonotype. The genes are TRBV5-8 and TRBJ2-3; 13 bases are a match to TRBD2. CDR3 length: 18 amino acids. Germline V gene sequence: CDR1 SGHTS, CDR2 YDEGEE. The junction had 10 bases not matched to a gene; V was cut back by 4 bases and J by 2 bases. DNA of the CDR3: TGTGCCAGCAGCAGGACTAGCGGGGGCCCTCGATCCACAGATACGCAGTATTTT. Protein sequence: CASSRTSGGPRSTDTQYF.

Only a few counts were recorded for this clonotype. This CDR3 reads CSARDRSGGPEKLFF. The CDR3, as DNA: TGCAGTGCTAGAGACAGATCGGGGGGGCCTGAAAAACTGTTTTTT. The V and J genes are TRBV20-1 and TRBJ1-4; possible D gene TRBD1, 6 bases. V lost 0 bases and J lost 7, with 15 bases in between. Germline V gene lookup returns CDR1 DFQATT and CDR2 SNEGSKA (reference sequence). The CDR3 consists of 15 residues.

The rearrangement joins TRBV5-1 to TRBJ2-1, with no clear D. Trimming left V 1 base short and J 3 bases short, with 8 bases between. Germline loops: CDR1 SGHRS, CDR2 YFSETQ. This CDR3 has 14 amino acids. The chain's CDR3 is CASSLTQNYNEQFF. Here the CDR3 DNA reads TGCGCCAGCAGCTTGACTCAGAACTACAATGAGCAGTTCTTC. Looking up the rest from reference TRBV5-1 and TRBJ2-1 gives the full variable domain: KAGVTQTPRYLIKTRGQQVTLSCSPISGHRSVSWYQQTPGQGLQFLFEYFSETQRNKGNFPGRFSGRQFSNSRSEMNVSTLELGDSALYLCASSLTQNYNEQFFGPGTRLTVL.

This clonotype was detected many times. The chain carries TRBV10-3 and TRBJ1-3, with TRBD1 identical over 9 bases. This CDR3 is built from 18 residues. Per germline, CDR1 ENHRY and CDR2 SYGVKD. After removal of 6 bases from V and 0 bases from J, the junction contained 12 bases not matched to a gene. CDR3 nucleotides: TGTGCCATCAGCGGTCCGGGGACAGGGCAATCCTCTGGAAACACCATATATTTT. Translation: CAISGPGTGQSSGNTIYF.